The rows below give T cell receptor beta chains drawn from one sample of a study of early T cells in non-severe SARS-CoV-2 infection. One entry per CDR3 protein, called by TCRdb with MiXCR from the 5' RACE reads. The sample has tens of thousands of distinct CDR3 sequences, around an eighth seen once; the top ten hold 3%. The sequenced sample consisted of whole blood. The receptor set was obtained from an adult who was a healthcare worker with PCR-confirmed SARS-CoV-2 infection or an uninfected control (not recorded which). Each CDR3 is given with its conserved first and last residue. The D gene is left open where the match is weak. Some rows have no size entry. The others give once, few or many, or a class for an expanded clone.

D gene	clone size	V gene	J gene	CDR3 protein	CDR3 DNA
.	many	TRBV18	TRBJ1-1	CASSLRTANTEAFF	TGTGCCAGCTCACTGCGGACAGCGAACACTGAAGCTTTCTTT
.	few	TRBV20-1	TRBJ2-3	CSARPADSTDTQYF	TGCAGTGCTAGGCCGGCGGACAGCACAGATACGCAGTATTTT
TRBD2	.	TRBV30	TRBJ2-7	CASDRSEAGGEEQYF	TGTGCCTCGGATCGCAGCGAAGCGGGAGGTGAAGAGCAGTACTTC
.	many	TRBV19	TRBJ2-7	CASSITTVNEQYF	TGTGCCAGTAGTATTACGACGGTAAACGAGCAGTACTTC
.	many	TRBV5-4	TRBJ1-2	CASSRPGGYGYTF	TGTGCCAGCAGCCGCCCTGGGGGCTATGGCTACACCTTC
TRBD2	few	TRBV11-2	TRBJ2-1	CASSSRTRRNEQFF	TGTGCCAGCAGCTCTAGGACTAGGCGAAATGAGCAGTTCTTC
.	many	TRBV12-3/TRBV12-4	TRBJ1-6	CASSLGLSYNSPLHF	TGTGCCAGCAGTTTGGGACTCTCCTATAATTCACCCCTCCACTTT
TRBD1	many	TRBV29-1	TRBJ1-2	CSVERAYRGRGYGYTF	TGCAGCGTTGAAAGGGCGTACAGGGGGCGAGGCTATGGCTACACCTTC
.	.	TRBV29-1	TRBJ2-1	CSVEDQPANNEQFF	TGCAGCGTTGAAGATCAGCCAGCCAACAATGAGCAGTTCTTC
.	few	TRBV19	TRBJ2-3	CASSISPDWYTQYF	TGTGCCAGTAGTATTTCCCCCGACTGGTATACGCAGTATTTT
TRBD1	.	TRBV29-1	TRBJ1-2	CSVERGTAESNYGYTF	TGCAGCGTTGAAAGGGGGACAGCCGAATCTAACTATGGCTACACCTTC
TRBD1	.	TRBV5-1	TRBJ2-3	CASRLPGQGDTQYF	TGCGCCAGCAGGTTGCCGGGACAGGGGGATACGCAGTATTTT
TRBD1	many	TRBV5-6	TRBJ2-1	CASSLGTGPYNEQFF	TGTGCCAGCAGCTTGGGGACAGGGCCCTACAATGAGCAGTTCTTC
.	few	TRBV6-1	TRBJ1-3	CASSEALLGTAGNTIYF	TGTGCCAGCAGTGAAGCGCTCTTAGGGACGGCTGGAAACACCATATATTTT
.	.	TRBV28	TRBJ1-6	CASSSPNSPLHF	TGTGCCAGCAGTTCGCCTAATTCACCCCTCCACTTT
.	many	TRBV7-3	TRBJ2-7	CASSPSGEPYEQYF	TGTGCCAGCAGCCCTAGTGGGGAACCCTACGAGCAGTACTTC
TRBD2	many	TRBV27	TRBJ2-7	CASSLSPTSGGAYEQYF	TGTGCCAGCAGTTTATCCCCGACTAGCGGGGGGGCCTACGAGCAGTACTTC
TRBD2	few	TRBV6-5	TRBJ2-5	CASSPDLLAGQETQYF	TGTGCCAGCAGTCCCGACCTACTAGCGGGACAAGAGACCCAGTACTTC
.	.	TRBV7-2	TRBJ2-2	CASSLARGTLGTGELFF	TGTGCCAGCAGCTTAGCGCGAGGGACCCTAGGAACCGGGGAGCTGTTTTTT
.	many	TRBV15	TRBJ2-1	CATSRAETAYTPEQFF	TGTGCCACCAGCAGAGCGGAAACAGCCTATACCCCCGAGCAGTTCTTC
TRBD1	few	TRBV14	TRBJ2-7	CASSHGTAEQYF	TGTGCCAGCAGCCACGGGACAGCCGAGCAGTACTTC
TRBD1	.	TRBV6-5	TRBJ2-7	CASSYFQGDPTF	TGTGCCAGCAGTTACTTTCAGGGGGATCCGACTTTC
TRBD1	.	TRBV6-2/TRBV6-3	TRBJ2-2	CASRTLTGSLMGNTGELFF	TGTGCCAGCAGAACGTTGACAGGGTCTCTTATGGGGAACACCGGGGAGCTGTTTTTT
.	few	TRBV19	TRBJ1-2	CASSPGIYGYTF	TGTGCCAGTAGTCCCGGGATCTATGGCTACACCTTC
.	.	TRBV29-1	TRBJ1-4	CSVSEFNEKLFF	TGCAGCGTTTCAGAATTTAATGAAAAACTGTTTTTT
.	.	TRBV7-9	TRBJ2-2	CASRGDRYNTGELFF	TGTGCCAGCAGGGGGGACCGTTATAACACCGGGGAGCTGTTTTTT
.	many	TRBV14	TRBJ2-7	CASSAGQFGYEQYF	TGTGCCAGCTCGGCGGGACAGTTCGGGTACGAGCAGTACTTC
.	.	TRBV5-1	TRBJ2-7	CASSLLGSSYEQYF	TGCGCCAGCAGCTTGCTTGGGAGCTCCTACGAGCAGTACTTC
TRBD2	many	TRBV7-8	TRBJ2-1	CASSPPRRLAVHNEQFF	TGTGCCAGCAGCCCACCACGCCGACTAGCGGTGCACAATGAGCAGTTCTTC
.	.	TRBV6-1	TRBJ2-7	CASSEEPPPAYEQYF	TGTGCCAGCAGTGAGGAGCCCCCTCCCGCCTACGAGCAGTACTTC
.	.	TRBV4-2	TRBJ2-2	CASSPPQGGELFF	TGTGCCAGCAGCCCGCCTCAGGGCGGGGAGCTGTTTTTT
TRBD2	many	TRBV7-9	TRBJ2-1	CASKREGQRNEQFF	TGTGCCAGCAAGCGGGAGGGCCAACGCAATGAGCAGTTCTTC
TRBD1	few	TRBV29-1	TRBJ2-7	CSVEGQRYEQYF	TGCAGCGTTGAGGGACAGCGCTACGAGCAGTACTTC
TRBD2	many	TRBV30	TRBJ2-7	CAWSIAGVEQYF	TGTGCCTGGAGTATAGCGGGAGTCGAGCAGTACTTC
TRBD2	few	TRBV6-6	TRBJ2-2	CASSSPSGRDDGELFF	TGTGCCAGCAGTTCCCCTAGCGGGAGGGATGACGGGGAGCTGTTTTTT
TRBD2	many	TRBV18	TRBJ2-7	CASSPGTSREQYF	TGTGCCAGCTCACCAGGGACTAGCCGCGAGCAGTACTTC
TRBD1	.	TRBV9	TRBJ1-3	CASSGQGKAGNTIYF	TGTGCCAGCAGCGGACAGGGAAAGGCTGGAAACACCATATATTTT
.	.	TRBV12-3/TRBV12-4	TRBJ2-7	CASSLGSPEQYF	TGTGCCAGCAGCCTGGGGTCCCCCGAGCAGTACTTC
.	few	TRBV18	TRBJ2-7	CASSLDGSEQYF	TGTGCCAGCTCACTGGACGGCAGCGAGCAGTACTTC
.	.	TRBV7-9	TRBJ2-1	CASKVSGQGDEQFF	.
.	.	TRBV9	TRBJ2-1	CASSVGTDYNEQFF	TGTGCCAGCAGCGTCGGGACGGACTACAATGAGCAGTTCTTC